This T cell receptor beta chain was observed in a study of blood T cell repertoires in COVID-19. Study-level background: Samples representing acute and convalescent COVID-19 were sourced from the United States, Italy and Spain. T cells, B-cell-depleted T cells, or PBMCs provided the cDNA or gDNA that served as material.

The germline gives CDR1 SGDLS, CDR2 YYNGEE. The V segment lost 4 bases and the J segment 4 bases; nucleotides outside the gene matches: 12. This CDR3 contains 17 residues. In the authors' workflow: Estimation of nucleated cell counts was performed using reference gene primer amplification. Clones were sequenced by immunoSEQ multiplex PCR, and TCRdb holds only the in-frame ones, with some missing. D and trimming come from the DNA, and the V and J calls and clone size come from that table. The sample consists of roughly 170,000 clones, over 65% of them appearing once. This clone was counted only a few times.

The source material was peripheral blood. The V and J genes are TRBV9 and TRBJ1-3; 9 positions agree with TRBD1. The TCR was taken from a woman over 75 with acute or convalescent COVID-19. CDR3 sequence: CASSSSPGQGPGNTIYF. The CDR3 DNA reads as TGTGCCAGCAGCTCGTCACCGGGACAGGGCCCCGGAAACACCATATATTTT.